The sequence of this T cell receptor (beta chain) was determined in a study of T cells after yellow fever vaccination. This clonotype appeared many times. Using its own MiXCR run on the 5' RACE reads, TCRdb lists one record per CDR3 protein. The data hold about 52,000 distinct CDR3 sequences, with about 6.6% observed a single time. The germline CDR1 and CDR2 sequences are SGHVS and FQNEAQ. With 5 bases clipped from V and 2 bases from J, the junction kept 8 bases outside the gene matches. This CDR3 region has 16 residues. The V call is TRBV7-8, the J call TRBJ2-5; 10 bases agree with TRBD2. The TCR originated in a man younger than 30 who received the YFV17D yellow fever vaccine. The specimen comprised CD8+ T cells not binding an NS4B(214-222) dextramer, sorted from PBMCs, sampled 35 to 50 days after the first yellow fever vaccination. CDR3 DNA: TGTGCCAGCAGCCCCGGCGTGACTAGCGGGCAAGAGACCCAGTACTTC. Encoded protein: CASSPGVTSGQETQYF.